This T cell receptor (beta chain) derives from a study of shared clonotypes between healthy human individuals (TCRdb year 2020). Concerning the study at large: The cohort included three men and a couple of women between 18 and 49 years of age. Libraries were prepared and TCR repertoires were sequenced by different laboratories using diverse techniques, in order to increase sequencing depth and limit assay-specific biases. To estimate repertoire size and how much clonotypes are shared between individuals, the study performed deep sequencing of blood TCR repertoires from about five healthy adults. Per donor, leukapheresis produced somewhere between about 0.85 and 10 billion PBMCs. Per donor, three plates each were used for CD4 naive and CD4 memory, two for CD8 naive, and one for CD8 memory.

Of note for this clone: Its antigen has not been determined. Per-base quality was not reported, and no clone a single base away is much larger than it.

Inclusive of the bounding cysteine and phenylalanine, the CDR3 is 13 residues long. The sequence is cut down to CDR3 DNA, 39 bases in frame from base 1. Via the germline V gene (reference sequence), CDR1 is SEHNR and CDR2 FQNEAQ. Trimming costs V 5 bases and J 3 bases, and their ends lie 8 bases apart. CD8 naive samples were obtained by positive selection for CCR7 among CD45RO-negative cells, yielding a CD45RA+CCR7+ population from which TemRA cells were excluded. Donors were healthy HIV-negative adults with no recently reported acute infections or vaccinations. Only Caucasian adults living in Nashville, Tennessee, USA were represented among the donors. Blood was collected by leukapheresis, and PBMCs were isolated by Ficoll-Histopaque density gradient centrifugation and then cryopreserved in liquid nitrogen vapor phase. Purity and quantity of every magnetically sorted T cell population were checked by analytical flow cytometry. Genomic DNA was isolated from every sorted fraction and measured by UV absorbance on a Nanodrop 2000c.

General findings and caveats noted by the study authors: Compared with non-shared clonotypes, the clonotypes found in all four sorted-subset donors had higher generation probabilities. Sampling was limited to blood, and TCR repertoires in tissue likely differ from TCR repertoires in blood. The small number of donors limited the genetic and exposure-history diversity represented. Even with the large sequencing depth, rarefaction of the sorted-subset datasets indicated that sequencing was incomplete. Naive subsets generally had larger estimated clonotype richness than memory subsets. When several donors were compared, the shared fraction of clonotypes was roughly 4.8% for naive CD4, about 4% for naive CD8, 2% to 2.5% for memory CD4, and about 0.36% for memory CD8. Pairwise subsampling indicated that sequencing depth was expected to affect the degree of clonotype sharing among donors.

Using the deep immunoSEQ assay, multiplex PCR amplified TCR CDR3 regions from genomic DNA. For each cell subset, the extracted genomic DNA was distributed evenly across all wells of several immunoSEQ 96-well plates, and each plate served as one replicate. Each replicate PCR for sorted subsets received around 0.2 ug genomic DNA, equal to about 29,000 T cell genomes. The purified libraries were quantified using a Qubit 3.0 fluorometer, sized with a Bioanalyzer 2100, and then quantified again using the KAPA Library Quantification kit. A separate single-read 150-cycle Illumina NextSeq 550 flow cell was used to sequence each immunoSEQ 96-well plate. The published analysis was carried out like this. Because the immunoSEQ output included only junctional sequences and no quality scores, the filtering could not be the same as the filtering used for full-length reads. To assign V/J genes and CDR3, sequences were annotated against IMGT germline references using PyIR, a Python wrapper for IgBLAST v1.9. Reads were filtered out if the reads had weak V/J assignments (E-value above 1e-6), no CDR3, stop codons, out-of-frame junctions, or ambiguous translated residues. V3J clonotypes were defined as sequences sharing an identical inferred V gene, J gene, and CDR3 amino acid sequence. Percentage overlap between repertoires was calculated by dividing the number of shared unique clonotypes by the size of the smaller repertoire. Richness of each repertoire was evaluated using RTK rarefaction, the Chao1 estimator, and Recon v2.1 estimates of unobserved clonotypes. For all TCRbeta clonotypes obtained by the gDNA method from several donors, generation probabilities were computed with OLGA. TCRdb re-hosts the immuneACCESS table, in-frame sequences only. Its copies lack some clones; in the studies checked, an unresolved V gene accounts for under half of them, and the cause for the rest is not known. V, J and clone size reflect that table, while D and trimming were determined from the DNA. A total of around 1.9 million clones appear in this sample, around 95% of them only once. The ten largest make up roughly 1.7% of the sample.

Sequenced sample: naive CD8+ T cells from PBMCs. Per the publication, the cell subset or site label means: CD45RA+CCR7+. The chain uses TRBV7-9 and TRBJ2-1; the D gene assignment is ambiguous. The receptor comes from a man aged 18-30 years in good health. Some clones in this sample may be carry-over from other donors' samples. At the DNA level, the sequence is TGTGCCAGCAGCCTAGGCTACTACAATGAGCAGTTCTTC. Its product reads: CASSLGYYNEQFF.